This TCR beta chain emerged from a study of CD8+CD57+ T cells in acquired aplastic anemia. Study results and caveats: Between the patient and control groups, CD8+ Simpson's diversity did not differ significantly.

The sequenced patients had an expansion of CD8+CD57+ cells seen by flow cytometry. Patients were therapy-naive when their blood was sampled. It was genomic DNA that served as the template for profiling TCR beta VDJ and CDR3. MiXCR was run by TCRdb on the reads, yielding one entry per CDR3 protein. Of some 140,000 distinct CDR3 sequences in the sample, about 54% were seen once. Germline CDR1 is SGHRS and CDR2 is YFSETQ. CDR3 size: 14 residues. The V end lost 0 bases, the J end lost 4 bases, and 9 bases lay between the germline ends. A word on this clonotype: What it recognizes is unknown.

Sequencing input: sorted CD4+, CD8+, or CD8+CD57+ T cells (not recorded which) from PBMCs. The rearrangement joins TRBV5-1 to TRBJ2-3; D is undetermined. This receptor was taken from a human donor with aplastic anemia. CDR3 amino acids: CASSLGRTPDTQYF. Written as DNA, the CDR3 is TGCGCCAGCAGCTTGGGGCGGACCCCAGATACGCAGTATTTT.